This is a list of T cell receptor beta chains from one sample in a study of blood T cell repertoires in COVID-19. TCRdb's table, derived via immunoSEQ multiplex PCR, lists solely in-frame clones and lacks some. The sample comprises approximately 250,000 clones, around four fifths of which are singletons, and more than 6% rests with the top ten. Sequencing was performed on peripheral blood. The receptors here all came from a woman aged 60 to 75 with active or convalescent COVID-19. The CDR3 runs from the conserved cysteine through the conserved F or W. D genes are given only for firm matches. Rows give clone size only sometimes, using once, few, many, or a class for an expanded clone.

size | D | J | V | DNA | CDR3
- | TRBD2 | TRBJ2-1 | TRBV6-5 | TGTGCCAGCAGGAAAGAAGCGGGAGACTACAATGAGCAGTTCTTC | CASRKEAGDYNEQFF
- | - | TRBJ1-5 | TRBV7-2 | TGTGCCAGCGCGGGCCCGGGGGGGGCAGGGAATCAGCCCCAGCATTTT | CASAGPGGAGNQPQHF
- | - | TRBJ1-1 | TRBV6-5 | TGTGCCAGCAGCACCTTCCAGGGGACTGAAGCTTTCTTT | CASSTFQGTEAFF
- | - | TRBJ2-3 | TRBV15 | TGTGCCACCAGCAGGCGGTCCCGAGATACGCAGTATTTT | CATSRRSRDTQYF
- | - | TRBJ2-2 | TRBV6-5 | TGTGCCAGCAGTTACAGGGGAATGGTGAACACCGGGGAGCTGTTTTTT | CASSYRGMVNTGELFF
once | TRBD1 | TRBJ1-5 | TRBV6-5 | TGTGCCAGCAGTAGACAGGGGGGAGTCAATCAGCCCCAGCATTTT | CASSRQGGVNQPQHF
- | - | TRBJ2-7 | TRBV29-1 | TGCAGCGTTGAAGAGACACGCTCCTACGAGCAGTACTTC | CSVEETRSYEQYF
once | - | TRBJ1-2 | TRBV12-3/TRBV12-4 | TGTGCCAGCAGTTTTAACAGCAACTATGGCTACACCTTC | CASSFNSNYGYTF
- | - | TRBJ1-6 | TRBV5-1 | TGCGCCAGCAGCTTGGAAGGGGGATCCCTCCACTTT | CASSLEGGSLHF
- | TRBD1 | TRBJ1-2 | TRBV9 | TGTGCCAGCAGCCCCCAGGACAGGATGGGGGGCTACACCTTC | CASSPQDRMGGYTF
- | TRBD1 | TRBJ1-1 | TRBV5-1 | TGCGCCAGCAGCTCCGGACAGGGAGGCACTGAAGCTTTCTTT | CASSSGQGGTEAFF
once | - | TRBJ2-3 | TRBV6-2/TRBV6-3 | TGTGCCAGCAGCTTCACAACAGATACGCAGTATTTT | CASSFTTDTQYF
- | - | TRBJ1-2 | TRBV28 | TGTGCCAGTACACTTTCGGGGGACTATGGCTACACCTTC | CASTLSGDYGYTF
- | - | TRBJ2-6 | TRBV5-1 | TGCGCCAGCAGCTTGGTCGGGGGTGCCGGGGCCAACGTCCTGACTTTC | CASSLVGGAGANVLTF
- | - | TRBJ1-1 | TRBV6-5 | TGTGCCAGCGTCCATACAGGGCTTGACACTGAAGCTTTCTTT | CASVHTGLDTEAFF
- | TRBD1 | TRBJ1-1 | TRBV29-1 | TGCAGCATAGGGGGCCTTACTGAAGCTTTCTTT | CSIGGLTEAFF
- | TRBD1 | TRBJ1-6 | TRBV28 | TGTGCCAGCAGTTTGACAGGGTCTAAATCTCCCCTCCACTTT | CASSLTGSKSPLHF
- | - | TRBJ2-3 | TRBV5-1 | TGCGCCAGCAGCTTGGCGGGGGAACCAACAGATACGCAGTATTTT | CASSLAGEPTDTQYF
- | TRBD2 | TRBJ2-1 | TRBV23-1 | TGCGCCAGCAGTCCCGAGCGGGATGTCGGTTACAATGAGCAGTTCTTC | CASSPERDVGYNEQFF
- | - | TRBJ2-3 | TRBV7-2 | TGTGCCAGCGGGCCGGGGGTGGATACGCAGTATTTT | CASGPGVDTQYF
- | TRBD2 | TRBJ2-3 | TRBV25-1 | TGTGCCAGCAGTGAATGGATGACTAGCGGGAGTGTGGATACGCAGTATTTT | CASSEWMTSGSVDTQYF
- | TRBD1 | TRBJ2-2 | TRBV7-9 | TGTGCCAGCAGCTTTTGGACAGGAAACACCGGGGAGCTGTTTTTT | CASSFWTGNTGELFF
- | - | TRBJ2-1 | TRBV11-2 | TGTGCCAGCAGCCAATCATTAGCGGCGCCAAGGGACAATGAGCAGTTCTTC | CASSQSLAAPRDNEQFF
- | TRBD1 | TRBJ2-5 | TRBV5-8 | TGTGCCAGCAGCTTTCGGGGACAGGGGGCCTCGGAGACCCAGTACTTC | CASSFRGQGASETQYF
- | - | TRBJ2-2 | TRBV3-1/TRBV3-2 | TGTGCCAGCAGCCAAAGGGGCACCGGGGAGCTGTTTTTT | CASSQRGTGELFF
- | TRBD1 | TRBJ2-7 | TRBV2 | TGTGCCAGGAAAGACAGGGGAACCCACGAGCAGTACTTC | CARKDRGTHEQYF
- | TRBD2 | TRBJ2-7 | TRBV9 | TGTGCCAGCAGCGAGACTAGCGCGTCGTACGAGCAGTACTTC | CASSETSASYEQYF
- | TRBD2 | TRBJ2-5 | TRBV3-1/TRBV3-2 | TGTGCCAGCAGCCGCGCGCTAGCGGGGTTCCAAGAGACCCAGTACTTC | CASSRALAGFQETQYF
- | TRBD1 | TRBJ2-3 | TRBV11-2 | TGTGCCAGCAGCTATATTAGGACAGGGTTGGAAGATACGCAGTATTTT | CASSYIRTGLEDTQYF
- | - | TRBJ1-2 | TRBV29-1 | TGCAGCGTCAAAATACAGGGTCGAGGCTACACCTTC | CSVKIQGRGYTF
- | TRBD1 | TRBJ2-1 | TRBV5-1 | TGCGCCAGCAGCTTGGGGGCGGGACAGGGGTTCTACAATGAGCAGTTCTTC | CASSLGAGQGFYNEQFF
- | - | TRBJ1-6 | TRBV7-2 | TGTGCCAGCAGCTTAGTTGGCGGGAATGCTTCACCCCTCCACTTT | CASSLVGGNASPLHF
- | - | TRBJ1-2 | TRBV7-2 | TGTGCCAGCAGTTCTCAACCGGGACAAGAATATGGCTACACCTTC | CASSSQPGQEYGYTF
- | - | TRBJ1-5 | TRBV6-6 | TGTGCCAGCAGTTACTCGGGGGGTGGGCAGCCCCAGCATTTT | CASSYSGGGQPQHF
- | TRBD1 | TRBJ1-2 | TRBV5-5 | TGTGCCAGCAGCTCCACAGGGGGCTATGGCTACACCTTC | CASSSTGGYGYTF
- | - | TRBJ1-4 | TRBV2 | TGTGCCAGCACTCCTTATGGGGGGGCCACTAATGAAAAACTGTTTTTT | CASTPYGGATNEKLFF
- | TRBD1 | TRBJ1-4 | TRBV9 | TGTGCCAGCAGTCCACGCGGGACAGGGAATGAAAAACTGTTTTTT | CASSPRGTGNEKLFF
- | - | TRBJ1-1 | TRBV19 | TGTGCCAGTAGTATTAGTTACGGGGAAGCTTTCTTT | CASSISYGEAFF
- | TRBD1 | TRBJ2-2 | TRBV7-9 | TGTGCCAGCAGCTTTCGAGGACAGGTTTCTACCGGGGAGCTGTTTTTT | CASSFRGQVSTGELFF
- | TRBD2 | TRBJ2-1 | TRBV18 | TGTGCCAGCTCACAATCTAGCGGGAGGGACAATGAGCAGTTCTTC | CASSQSSGRDNEQFF
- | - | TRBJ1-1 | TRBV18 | TGTGCCAGCTCACCCCTTTCGGAGGGGAAGCTTGGTGAAGCTTTCTTT | CASSPLSEGKLGEAFF
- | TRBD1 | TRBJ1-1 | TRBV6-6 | TGTGCCAGCAGTCTCCGGGCGGGACAGGCCACTGAAGCTTTCTTT | CASSLRAGQATEAFF
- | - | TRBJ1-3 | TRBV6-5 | TGTGCCAGCAGTTACAACAGGGATCGAAACACCATATATTTT | CASSYNRDRNTIYF
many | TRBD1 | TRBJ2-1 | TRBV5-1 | TGCGCCAGCAGCCCACGACAGGGTCAGGGCAATGAGCAGTTCTTC | CASSPRQGQGNEQFF
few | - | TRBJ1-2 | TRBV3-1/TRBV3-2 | TGTGCCAGCAGCCCCCGGGGTCCTTATGGCTACACCTTC | CASSPRGPYGYTF